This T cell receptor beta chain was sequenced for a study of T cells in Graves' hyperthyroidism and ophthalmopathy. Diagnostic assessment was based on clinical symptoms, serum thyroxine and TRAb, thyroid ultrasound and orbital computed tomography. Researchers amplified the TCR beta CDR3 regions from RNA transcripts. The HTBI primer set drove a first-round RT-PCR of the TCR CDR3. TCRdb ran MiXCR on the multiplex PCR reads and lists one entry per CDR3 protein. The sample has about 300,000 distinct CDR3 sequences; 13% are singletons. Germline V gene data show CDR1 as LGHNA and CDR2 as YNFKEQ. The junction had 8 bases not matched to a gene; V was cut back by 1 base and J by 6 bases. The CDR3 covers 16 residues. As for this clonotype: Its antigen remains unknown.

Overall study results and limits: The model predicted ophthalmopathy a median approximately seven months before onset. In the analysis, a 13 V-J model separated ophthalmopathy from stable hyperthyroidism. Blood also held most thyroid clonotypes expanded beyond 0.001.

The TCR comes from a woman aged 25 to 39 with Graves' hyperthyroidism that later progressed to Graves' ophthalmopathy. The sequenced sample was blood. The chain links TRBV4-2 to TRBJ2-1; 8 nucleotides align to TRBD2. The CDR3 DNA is TGTGCCAGCAGCCAAGTTTTAGCGGGACTATCCAATGAGCAGTTCTTC. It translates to CASSQVLAGLSNEQFF.